Reported below is one TCR beta chain. Its specificity is not known. The PCR ran on 60 Vbeta and 13 Jbeta primers. The authors' processing: In a later analysis, of some 80 million unique beta chains, around 11 million appeared in at least two donors. Assay used: immunoSEQ multiplex PCR; TCRdb lists only in-frame clones, some missing. V and J calls and clone size are given by that table; D and trimming were obtained from the DNA. The sample consists of 95,000 to 120,000 clones, about 77% of them appearing once. These data are taken from a study of cytomegalovirus exposure and HLA in healthy donors. Germline V lookup: CDR1 LGHNT, CDR2 FRNRAP. The ends were cut back, 0 bases at V and 4 bases at J, with 13 bases in the middle. CDR3 length: 15 residues. Study conclusions and caveats: An observed cluster of highly shared sequence variants was recorded as a likely sequencing artifact.

The chain combines TRBV12-5 with TRBJ2-7, with D perhaps TRBD1 (7 bases). This clonotype was sampled from a woman aged 25-40 years in good health and CMV-seropositive. Sequenced sample: PBMCs. The CDR3 loop is CASGLVAGGLYEQYF. As DNA, the CDR3 is TGTGCTAGTGGTTTGGTAGCAGGGGGGTTATACGAGCAGTACTTC.